This TCR beta chain was documented in a study of blood T cell repertoires in COVID-19. The overall study: Whether acute or convalescent, the COVID-19 samples came from the United States, Italy and Spain.

This clone was picked up one time. As originally analysed: From reference gene primer amplification, estimates of nucleated cell counts were derived. TCRdb's copy holds only in-frame clones and misses some; the assay was immunoSEQ multiplex PCR. V, J and clone size reflect that table, while D and trimming were determined from the DNA. The profile covers 200,000 or so clones, with 80% to 90% appearing a single time and 11% taken by the ten largest. Losses at the gene ends were 4 bases for V and 3 bases for J; bases not matched to a gene: 5. The CDR3 has 14 residues. Germline V CDR1 and CDR2: SGHDT, YYEEEE.

Sequenced: peripheral blood. The receptor was derived from a human donor with active or convalescent COVID-19. The donor label of this sample is uncertain. The chain has TRBV5-6 and TRBJ1-2; 8 bases are shared with TRBD1. CDR3 coding DNA: TGTGCCAGCAGCATCGGACAGGGCTACTATGGCTACACCTTC. This gives the protein CASSIGQGYYGYTF. The complete variable domain, with remaining parts taken from reference TRBV5-6 and TRBJ1-2, reads DAGVTQSPTHLIKTRGQQVTLRCSPKSGHDTVSWYQQALGQGPQFIFQYYEEEERQRGNFPDRFSGHQFPNYSSELNVNALLLGDSALYLCASSIGQGYYGYTFGSGTRLTVV.